Listed below are T cell receptor beta chains from one sample, sequenced in a study of T cell responses to AZD1222 COVID-19 vaccine. Libraries were prepared by immunoSEQ multiplex PCR; TCRdb keeps only in-frame clonotypes and omits some of them. The profile shows 250,000 to 300,000 clones, almost 95% of them singletons. Sequenced material: peripheral blood, taken 28 days after the second AZD1222 dose. The receptors stem from an adult who received the AZD1222 COVID-19 vaccine. Both conserved end residues are part of each CDR3. A D gene is named only where the DNA matches it firmly. Rows may omit the clone size; those that give it use once, few, many or a size class.

>TRBD1|TRBV7-2|TRBJ1-5|.
CASSKRQGDQPQHF
TGTGCCAGCAGCAAAAGACAGGGGGATCAGCCCCAGCATTTT
>.|TRBV20-1|TRBJ1-1|once
CSVGGMGAFF
TGCAGTGTTGGGGGGATGGGAGCTTTCTTT
>.|TRBV19|TRBJ2-6|.
CASSIDGGSGANVLTF
TGTGCCAGTAGTATAGATGGGGGGTCTGGGGCCAACGTCCTGACTTTC
>.|TRBV5-4|TRBJ2-3|.
CASSLGASGLGTDTQYF
TGTGCCAGCAGCTTGGGTGCCTCGGGGCTGGGGACAGATACGCAGTATTTT
>TRBD1|TRBV27|TRBJ2-1|.
CASSFQGDEQFF
TGTGCCAGCAGTTTCCAGGGGGATGAGCAGTTCTTC
>TRBD2|TRBV3-1/TRBV3-2|TRBJ2-7|.
CASSTSGAGGLYEQYF
TGTGCCAGCAGCACCTCGGGAGCGGGAGGTCTCTACGAGCAGTACTTC
>.|TRBV28|TRBJ1-5|.
CASTRGGEVQPQHF
TGTGCCAGCACCCGCGGGGGGGAGGTTCAGCCCCAGCATTTT
>.|TRBV30|TRBJ1-3|.
CAWSDRKERNTIYF
TGTGCCTGGAGTGACAGAAAGGAACGAAACACCATATATTTT
>.|TRBV7-9|TRBJ2-7|.
CASSPKGPTYEQYF
TGTGCCAGCAGCCCAAAGGGACCAACCTACGAGCAGTACTTC
>TRBD2|TRBV27|TRBJ2-7|.
CASTRDLAGATSYEQYF
TGTGCCAGTACAAGGGATCTAGCGGGCGCGACCTCCTACGAGCAGTACTTC
>.|TRBV5-5|TRBJ1-5|once
CASSLGPSAGNQPQHF
TGTGCCAGCAGCTTGGGGCCTTCGGCAGGCAATCAGCCCCAGCATTTT
>TRBD2|TRBV7-2|TRBJ2-1|once
CASSLAGGGMKVEQFF
TGTGCCAGCAGCTTAGCTGGGGGGGGGATGAAGGTGGAGCAGTTCTTC
>TRBD1|TRBV10-3|TRBJ1-5|.
CAISSTFGTEQPQHF
TGTGCCATCAGTAGTACCTTCGGGACAGAACAGCCCCAGCATTTT
>.|TRBV10-3|TRBJ1-3|.
CAISEGYSGNTIYF
TGTGCCATCAGTGAAGGTTACTCTGGAAACACCATATATTTT
>TRBD1|TRBV29-1|TRBJ1-1|.
CSARTGMNTEAFF
TGCAGCGCCAGGACAGGGATGAACACTGAAGCTTTCTTT
>.|TRBV19|TRBJ1-1|.
CASSISRGGVGMNTEAFF
TGTGCCAGTAGTATTAGTCGGGGGGGCGTGGGAATGAACACTGAAGCTTTCTTT
>.|TRBV5-1|TRBJ2-7|.
CASSSDKAYEQYF
TGCGCCAGCAGCTCGGACAAAGCCTACGAGCAGTACTTC
>.|TRBV27|TRBJ2-5|.
CASSLSRGQTQYF
TGTGCCAGCAGTCTTTCAAGGGGACAGACCCAGTACTTC
>.|TRBV12-3/TRBV12-4|TRBJ2-7|.
CASSRGSSYEQYF
TGTGCCAGCAGCCGAGGTAGCTCCTACGAGCAGTACTTC
>.|TRBV15|TRBJ2-3|.
CATSPLRGTGMAYF
TGTGCCACCAGCCCCCTGAGAGGGACCGGAATGGCTTATTTT
>.|TRBV15|TRBJ2-1|once
CATSRTLSSYNEQFF
TGTGCCACCAGCAGGACGCTGAGCTCCTACAATGAGCAGTTCTTC
>TRBD1|TRBV24-1|TRBJ2-2|.
CATSDWTGLNTGELFF
TGTGCCACCAGTGATTGGACAGGTCTTAACACCGGGGAGCTGTTTTTT
>.|TRBV18|TRBJ1-1|.
CASSPRVDPYETEAFF
TGTGCCAGCTCACCTCGGGTGGACCCCTATGAGACTGAAGCTTTCTTT
>TRBD1|TRBV28|TRBJ1-2|.
CASRLQGQSYGYTF
TGTGCCAGCAGATTACAGGGACAGAGCTATGGCTACACCTTC
>TRBD2|TRBV3-1/TRBV3-2|TRBJ2-5|.
CASSRPSGREETQYF
TGTGCCAGCAGCCGTCCTAGCGGGAGGGAGGAGACCCAGTACTTC
>.|TRBV7-9|TRBJ2-7|.
CASSYGQSMREQYF
TGTGCCAGCAGCTACGGACAGTCGATGAGGGAGCAGTACTTC
>TRBD1|TRBV12-5|TRBJ2-7|.
CAVGTGDYEQYF
TGTGCCGTGGGTACAGGGGACTACGAGCAGTACTTC